Shown below are 2 T cell receptor beta chains from a single sample sequenced in a study of T cell responses to AZD1222 COVID-19 vaccine. Clones were read by immunoSEQ multiplex PCR, and TCRdb kept only the in-frame ones, dropping some. The data contain 90,000 to 100,000 clones, roughly 87% of them singletons. The source was peripheral blood, collected on day 0 of AZD1222 vaccination. Source of these receptors: an adult in good health.

The chain has TRBV5-5 and TRBJ2-5; D may be TRBD1 or TRBD2 (5 bases each). This CDR3 is 14 amino acids long. Trimming removed 0 bases from V and 7 bases from J, with 13 bases in between. From germline, CDR1 is SGHKS and CDR2 YYEKEE (reference sequence). CDR3 region: CASSLAGFGGTQYF. As DNA, the CDR3 is TGTGCCAGCAGCTTGGCCGGTTTTGGGGGGACCCAGTACTTC. The whole variable domain, remainder taken from reference TRBV5-5 and TRBJ2-5, is DAGVTQSPTHLIKTRGQQVTLRCSPISGHKSVSWYQQVLGQGPQFIFQYYEKEERGRGNFPDRFSARQFPNYSSELNVNALLLGDSALYLCASSLAGFGGTQYFGPGTRLLVL.

The gene calls are TRBV5-4 and TRBJ1-2; D is perhaps TRBD1 (6 bases). V shed 1 base and J shed 4 bases, with 14 bases lying between them. This CDR3 has 15 amino acids. The V gene's germline CDR1 is SGHNT and CDR2 YYREEE (reference sequence). The CDR3 region has the DNA TGTGCCAGCAGCTTGAGGGGGACTCCTCGCTATGGCTACACCTTC. The encoded protein is CASSLRGTPRYGYTF.